This entry describes one TCR beta chain. This specimen comes from a study of blood T cell repertoires in COVID-19. Across the study: Donors in the United States, Italy and Spain gave samples during acute or convalescent COVID-19. PBMCs, B-cell-depleted T cells, or T cells provided the cDNA or gDNA that made up the material.

The trim removed 4 bases at V and 1 base at J, leaving 10 bases unmatched. Germline V gene sequence: CDR1 SQVTM, CDR2 ANQGSEA. The CDR3 loop spans 17 amino acids. In the authors' methods: Amplifying reference gene primers gave estimates of nucleated cell counts. Measured with immunoSEQ multiplex PCR; TCRdb has only the in-frame clones, and not every one. V and J calls and clone size are given by that table; D and trimming were obtained from the DNA. The table has 160,000 or so clones, 80% to 90% seen once. The origin of this receptor is a woman older than 75 with acute or convalescent COVID-19. Sequenced material: peripheral blood. This chain connects TRBV29-1 to TRBJ2-1; TRBD2 agrees at 10 bases. CDR3 in DNA: TGCAGCGTTGGAGGTGCTAGCGGGAGAAGGTCCTACAATGAGCAGTTCTTC. It translates to CSVGGASGRRSYNEQFF.